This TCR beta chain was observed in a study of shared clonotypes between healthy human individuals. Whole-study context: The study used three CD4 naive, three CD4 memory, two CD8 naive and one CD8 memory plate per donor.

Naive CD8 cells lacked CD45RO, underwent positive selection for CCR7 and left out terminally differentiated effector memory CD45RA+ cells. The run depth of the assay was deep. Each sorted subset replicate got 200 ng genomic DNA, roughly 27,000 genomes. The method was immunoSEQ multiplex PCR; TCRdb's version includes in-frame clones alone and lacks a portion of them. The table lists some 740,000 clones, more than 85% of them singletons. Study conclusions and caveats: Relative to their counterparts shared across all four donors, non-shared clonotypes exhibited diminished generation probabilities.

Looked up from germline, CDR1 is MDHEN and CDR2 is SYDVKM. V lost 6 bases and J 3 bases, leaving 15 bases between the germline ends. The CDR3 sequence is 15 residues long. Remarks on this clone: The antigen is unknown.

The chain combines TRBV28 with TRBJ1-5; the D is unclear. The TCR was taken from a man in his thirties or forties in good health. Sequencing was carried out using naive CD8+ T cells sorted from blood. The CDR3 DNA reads TGTGCCAGCAGAGTCGGGGTGGCGGTCAATCAGCCCCAGCATTTT. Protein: CASRVGVAVNQPQHF.